This passage covers 20 T cell receptor beta chains from one sample sequenced in a study of shared T cell receptors in the human thymus. The method was immunoSEQ multiplex PCR; TCRdb's version includes in-frame clones alone and lacks a portion of them. This sample has about 660,000 clones, with over 75% found just once. The data also belong to a second study, concerning human thymus T cells.

The source material was thymocytes. The receptors were sampled from a boy under two years old with a congenital heart defect.

The J gene is TRBJ2-1, the V gene TRBV4-1; a possible D gene is TRBD2 (5 bases). V gave up 4 bases and J gave up 0 bases, with 16 bases separating them. CDR3 length: 17 amino acids. Germline lookup yields CDR1 MGHRA and CDR2 YSYEKL. The CDR3 sequence: CASSRELAPSSYNEQFF. CDR3 coding DNA: TGCGCCAGCAGCCGAGAGCTAGCCCCCAGCTCCTACAATGAGCAGTTCTTC.

The chain employs TRBV4-1 and TRBJ2-7; 9 nucleotides line up with TRBD2. Looked up from germline, CDR1 is MGHRA and CDR2 is YSYEKL. The CDR3 is 16 residues long. V lost 0 bases, J lost 6 bases, and 9 bases stayed unmatched. CDR3 protein: CASSQDGSGRPSEQYF. As DNA, the CDR3 is TGCGCCAGCAGCCAAGATGGGAGCGGGAGGCCCTCCGAGCAGTACTTC.

The V gene is TRBV28, the J gene TRBJ2-7; D gene unclear. CDR3 length: 14 residues. Trimming pared 3 bases from V and 0 bases from J, leaving 9 bases between. The germline CDR1 and CDR2 sequences are MDHEN and SYDVKM. In DNA, the CDR3 is TGTGCCAGCAGTTTTCAGGTCTCCTCCTACGAGCAGTACTTC. Translation: CASSFQVSSYEQYF.

The V call is TRBV4-3, the J call TRBJ2-7; the match to TRBD2 covers 10 bases. With 0 bases clipped from V and 1 base from J, the junction kept 3 bases outside the gene matches. This CDR3 spans 16 amino acids. Germline assignment: CDR1 LGHNA and CDR2 YSLEER. CDR3 amino acids: CASSQDGLADSYEQYF. DNA of the CDR3: TGCGCCAGCAGCCAAGATGGACTAGCGGATTCCTACGAGCAGTACTTC.

V and J are TRBV27 and TRBJ1-5; tentative D call: TRBD1 (6 bases). Germline values: CDR1 MNHEY, CDR2 SMNVEV (reference sequence). This CDR3 contains 18 residues. V gave up 0 bases and J gave up 1 base, with 16 bases separating them. Here the CDR3 reads CASSLSSGAGGSNQPQHF. The CDR3 DNA reads TGTGCCAGCAGTTTATCTTCAGGGGCAGGTGGGAGCAATCAGCCCCAGCATTTT.

The chain is built from TRBV27 and TRBJ2-7; 8 positions match TRBD2. CDR1 and CDR2 (germline): MNHEY, SMNVEV (reference sequence). J was trimmed by 6 bases and V by 4 bases; bases with no gene match: 11. This CDR3 is 15 amino acids long. CDR3 in amino acids: CASSSSGTRFREQYF. In nucleotides, the CDR3 is TGTGCCAGCAGTTCCTCCGGGACTAGATTCCGCGAGCAGTACTTC.

DNA for the CDR3: TGTGCCTGCAGGGGCTCCGGGGAGCTGTTTTTT. Encoded protein: CACRGSGELFF. The rearrangement joins TRBV30 to TRBJ2-2; maybe TRBD1 (6 bases). Germline loops: CDR1 GTSNPN, CDR2 SVGIG (reference sequence). Deletions cut 6 bases from V and 6 bases from J, with 8 bases between. The CDR3 has 11 amino acids.

The chain links TRBV7-8 to TRBJ2-2; D is ambiguous. V was cut by 1 base and J by 5 bases, with 5 bases left in between. Germline V gene data show CDR1 as SGHVS and CDR2 as FQNEAQ. The CDR3 extends over 13 amino acids. CDR3 residues: CASSLGATGELFF. Here the CDR3 DNA reads TGTGCCAGCAGCTTAGGGGCGACCGGGGAGCTGTTTTTT.

This clone came up once. The chain links TRBV5-6 to TRBJ2-3; 10 bases match TRBD2. The CDR3 has 17 amino acids. J gave up 3 bases and V 5 bases, and 12 bases lay outside the gene matches. Per the germline V gene, CDR1 is SGHDT and CDR2 is YYEEEE. The CDR3, as DNA: TGTGCCAGCAGGCCGCCCCGGAAGCGGGAGGGAACAGATACGCAGTATTTT. Protein product: CASRPPRKREGTDTQYF.

This chain joins TRBV6-6 and TRBJ2-7; TRBD1 might be the D (5 bases). Germline V gene sequence: CDR1 MNHNY, CDR2 SVGAGI (reference sequence). Trimming removed 0 bases from V and 1 base from J, with 10 bases in between. This CDR3 has 15 amino acids. DNA for the CDR3: TGTGCCAGCAGTTACTCTCGTAGGGGTTCCTACGAGCAGTACTTC. Encoded protein: CASSYSRRGSYEQYF.

The rearrangement links TRBV2 to TRBJ2-3; TRBD2 aligns across 10 bases. The CDR3 has 13 residues. With V trimmed by 4 bases and J by 15 bases, 10 bases remained unmatched. Germline loops: CDR1 SNHLY, CDR2 FYNNEI. CDR3: CASSGGTSDPQYF. The CDR3 bases are TGTGCCAGCAGTGGCGGGACTAGCGACCCACAATATTTT.

This clone was recorded only once. V usage is TRBV19 and J usage is TRBJ2-7, with 7 bases matching TRBD1. Germline CDR1 reads LNHDA; CDR2 reads SQIVND (reference sequence). The CDR3 runs to 11 residues. Trimming removed 5 bases from V and 6 bases from J; junction bases left unmatched: 1. CDR3 loop: CASSHRGEQYF. In DNA, the CDR3 is TGTGCCAGTAGTCACAGGGGCGAGCAGTACTTC. Based on the CDR3 plus reference TRBV19 and TRBJ2-7, the full variable domain is DGGITQSPKYLFRKEGQNVTLSCEQNLNHDAMYWYRQDPGQGLRLIYYSQIVNDFQKGDIAEGYSVSREKKESFPLTVTSAQKNPTAFYLCASSHRGEQYFGPGTRLTVT.

The chain combines TRBV5-5 with TRBJ2-7, with a possible D match to TRBD2 (6 bases). Germline V gene data show CDR1 as SGHKS and CDR2 as YYEKEE (reference sequence). Trimming removed 0 bases at V and 6 bases at J, with 19 bases between. There are 16 residues in the CDR3. CDR3 sequence: CASSLGRDQPEGEQYF. The CDR3 nucleotides read TGTGCCAGCAGCTTGGGGAGGGACCAACCGGAGGGCGAGCAGTACTTC. Combining the CDR3 with reference TRBV5-5 and TRBJ2-7 gives the whole variable domain DAGVTQSPTHLIKTRGQQVTLRCSPISGHKSVSWYQQVLGQGPQFIFQYYEKEERGRGNFPDRFSARQFPNYSSELNVNALLLGDSALYLCASSLGRDQPEGEQYFGPGTRLTVT.

Only one count was recorded for this clone. J is TRBJ2-7 and V is TRBV5-1, with D possibly TRBD1 on 6 matching bases. CDR3 size: 15 residues. Germline V CDR1 and CDR2: SGHRS, YFSETQ. The V end was cut by 5 bases, the J end by 2 bases, with 17 bases between. CDR3 in DNA: TGCGCCAGCAGGGATACCGGGACATCTACCTACGAGCAGTACTTC. It translates to CASRDTGTSTYEQYF.

This clone appeared a single time. The chain joins TRBV6-5 to TRBJ2-7; 9 bases fit TRBD2. The junction had 7 bases not matched to a gene; V was cut back by 6 bases and J by 4 bases. Germline V CDR1 and CDR2: MNHEY, SVGAGI. The length of the CDR3 is 14 residues. For the CDR3, the DNA is TGTGCCAGCAGCCCTCGCGGGGGGGATTACGAGCAGTACTTC. It codes for CASSPRGGDYEQYF.

CDR3 nucleotides: TGCGCCAGCAGCCAAGATCCGGTAGGGAGGGAACCCTACGAGCAGTACTTC. It encodes CASSQDPVGREPYEQYF. V is TRBV4-3 and J is TRBJ2-5, with 7 bases aligning to TRBD2. Gene TRBJ2-7 matches the end of the DNA better, so the J call may be wrong. Germline V gene sequence: CDR1 LGHNA, CDR2 YSLEER. The CDR3 consists of 17 residues.

The rearrangement links TRBV5-1 to TRBJ2-2, with 13 bases identical to TRBD2. This CDR3 region has 17 residues. Trimming at V came to 5 bases and at J to 0 bases, leaving 4 bases not matched to a gene. Germline V gene lookup returns CDR1 SGHRS and CDR2 YFSETQ. The CDR3 coding sequence is TGCGCCAGCAGGGGACTAGCGGGAATTACGAACACCGGGGAGCTGTTTTTT. It is translated as CASRGLAGITNTGELFF.

The chain combines TRBV4-1 with TRBJ2-3; D might be TRBD1 (5 bases). The V gene's germline CDR1 is MGHRA and CDR2 YSYEKL. This CDR3 has 16 amino acids. V was pared by 1 base and J by 4 bases, with 15 bases between. CDR3 DNA: TGCGCCAGCAGCCAAGCGGTCCATTTAGGGGCAGATACGCAGTATTTT. The encoded protein is CASSQAVHLGADTQYF.

The chain links TRBV30 to TRBJ1-6; the match to TRBD1 covers 9 bases. Per germline, CDR1 GTSNPN and CDR2 SVGIG (reference sequence). CDR3 size: 17 residues. The V and J ends lost 1 base and 5 bases, in that order; junction bases with no gene match: 9. The CDR3 DNA reads TGTGCCTGGAGTGCCCCACTCCGGACAGGGGATAATTCACCCCTCCACTTT. The encoded protein is CAWSAPLRTGDNSPLHF.

The chain employs TRBV6-4 and TRBJ2-2; 9 nucleotides match TRBD2. CDR3 size: 16 residues. The V segment lost 6 bases and the J segment 3 bases; nucleotides outside the gene matches: 8. Per germline, CDR1 MRHNA and CDR2 SNTAGT. The CDR3 DNA follows: TGTGCCAGCAGACTTACTAGCGGGCGGTACACCGGGGAGCTGTTTTTT. It is translated as CASRLTSGRYTGELFF.